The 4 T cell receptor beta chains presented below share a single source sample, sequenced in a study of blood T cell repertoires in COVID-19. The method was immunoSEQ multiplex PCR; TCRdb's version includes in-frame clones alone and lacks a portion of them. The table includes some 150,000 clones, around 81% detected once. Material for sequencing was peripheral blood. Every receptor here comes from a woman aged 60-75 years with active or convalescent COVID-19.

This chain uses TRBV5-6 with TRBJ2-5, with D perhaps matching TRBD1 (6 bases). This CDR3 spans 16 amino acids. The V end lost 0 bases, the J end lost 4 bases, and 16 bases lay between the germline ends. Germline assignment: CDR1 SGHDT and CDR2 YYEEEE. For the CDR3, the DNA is TGTGCCAGCAGCTTGGGTGGGGGCAGACCGAGAGAGACCCAGTACTTC. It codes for CASSLGGGRPRETQYF.

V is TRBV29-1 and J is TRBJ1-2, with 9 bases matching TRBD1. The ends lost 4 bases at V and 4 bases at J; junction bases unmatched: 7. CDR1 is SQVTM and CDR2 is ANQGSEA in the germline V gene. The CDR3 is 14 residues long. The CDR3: CSVVGQGAFYGYTF. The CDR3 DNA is TGCAGCGTTGTGGGACAGGGTGCTTTCTATGGCTACACCTTC.

The CDR3 sequence: CASSPRQGTHSPLHF. CDR3 in DNA: TGTGCCAGCAGCCCTCGACAGGGAACCCATTCACCCCTCCACTTT. The chain links TRBV28 to TRBJ1-6, with 7 bases matching TRBD1. J lost 8 bases, V lost 6 bases, and 10 bases had no gene match. Germline CDR1 and CDR2: MDHEN and SYDVKM. The CDR3 extends over 15 amino acids.

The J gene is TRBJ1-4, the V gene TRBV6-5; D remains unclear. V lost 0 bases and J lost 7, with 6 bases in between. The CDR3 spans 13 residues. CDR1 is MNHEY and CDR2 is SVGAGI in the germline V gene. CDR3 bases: TGTGCCAGCAGTTACTCAGGGAGTGAAAAACTGTTTTTT. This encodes CASSYSGSEKLFF.